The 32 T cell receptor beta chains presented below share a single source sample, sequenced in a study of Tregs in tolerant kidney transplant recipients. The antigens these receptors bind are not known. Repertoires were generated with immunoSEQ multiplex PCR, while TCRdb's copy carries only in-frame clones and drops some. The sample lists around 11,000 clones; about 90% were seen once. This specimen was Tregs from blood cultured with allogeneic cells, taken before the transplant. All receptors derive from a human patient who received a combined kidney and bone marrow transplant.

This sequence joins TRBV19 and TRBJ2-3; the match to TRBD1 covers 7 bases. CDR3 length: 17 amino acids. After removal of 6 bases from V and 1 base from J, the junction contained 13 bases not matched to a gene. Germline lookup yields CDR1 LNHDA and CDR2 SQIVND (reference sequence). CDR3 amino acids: CASSRSWWDSGTDTQYF. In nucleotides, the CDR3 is TGTGCCAGTAGCCGTAGCTGGTGGGACAGCGGCACAGATACGCAGTATTTT.

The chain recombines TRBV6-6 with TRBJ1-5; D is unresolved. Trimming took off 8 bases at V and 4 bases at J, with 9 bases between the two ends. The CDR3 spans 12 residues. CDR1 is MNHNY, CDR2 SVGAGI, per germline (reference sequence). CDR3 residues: CASRNPNQPQHF. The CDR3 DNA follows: TGTGCCAGCCGAAATCCAAATCAGCCCCAGCATTTT.

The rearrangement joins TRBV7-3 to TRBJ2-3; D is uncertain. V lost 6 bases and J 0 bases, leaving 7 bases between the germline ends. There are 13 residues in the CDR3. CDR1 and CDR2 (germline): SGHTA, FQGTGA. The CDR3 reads CASRRSSTDTQYF. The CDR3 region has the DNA TGTGCCAGCAGGCGCTCTAGCACAGATACGCAGTATTTT.

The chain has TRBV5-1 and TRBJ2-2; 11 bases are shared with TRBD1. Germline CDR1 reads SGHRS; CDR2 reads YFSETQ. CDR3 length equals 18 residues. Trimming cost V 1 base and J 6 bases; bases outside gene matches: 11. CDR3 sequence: CASSLRSPGQGVPGELFF. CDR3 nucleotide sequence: TGCGCCAGCAGCTTGAGAAGTCCGGGACAGGGGGTTCCCGGGGAGCTGTTTTTT.

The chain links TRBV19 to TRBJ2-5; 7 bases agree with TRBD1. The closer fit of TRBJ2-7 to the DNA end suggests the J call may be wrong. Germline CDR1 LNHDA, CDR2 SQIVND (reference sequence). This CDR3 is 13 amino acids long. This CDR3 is CASSRQGSYEQYF. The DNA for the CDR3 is TGTGCCAGTAGTAGACAGGGCTCCTACGAGCAGTACTTC.

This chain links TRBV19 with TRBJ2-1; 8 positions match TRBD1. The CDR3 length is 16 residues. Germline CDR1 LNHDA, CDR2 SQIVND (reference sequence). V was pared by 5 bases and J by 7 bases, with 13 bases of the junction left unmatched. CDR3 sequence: CASSPSLGQAQNEQFF. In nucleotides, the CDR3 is TGTGCCAGTAGTCCCAGCCTGGGACAGGCCCAAAATGAGCAGTTCTTC. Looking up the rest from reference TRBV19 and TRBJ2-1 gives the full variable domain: DGGITQSPKYLFRKEGQNVTLSCEQNLNHDAMYWYRQDPGQGLRLIYYSQIVNDFQKGDIAEGYSVSREKKESFPLTVTSAQKNPTAFYLCASSPSLGQAQNEQFFGPGTRLTVL.

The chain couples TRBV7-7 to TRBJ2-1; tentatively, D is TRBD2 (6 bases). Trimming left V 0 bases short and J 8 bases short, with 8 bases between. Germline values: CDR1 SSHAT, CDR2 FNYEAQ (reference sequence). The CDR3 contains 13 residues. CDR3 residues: CASSLAGSDEQFF. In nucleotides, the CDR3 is TGTGCCAGCAGCTTAGCCGGGAGCGATGAGCAGTTCTTC.

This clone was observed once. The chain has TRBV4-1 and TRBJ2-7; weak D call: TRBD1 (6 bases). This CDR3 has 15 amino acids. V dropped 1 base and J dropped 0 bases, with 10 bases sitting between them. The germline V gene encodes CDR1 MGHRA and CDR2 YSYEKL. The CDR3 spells CASSQGGGGSYEQYF. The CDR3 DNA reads TGCGCCAGCAGCCAAGGAGGGGGTGGCTCCTACGAGCAGTACTTC.

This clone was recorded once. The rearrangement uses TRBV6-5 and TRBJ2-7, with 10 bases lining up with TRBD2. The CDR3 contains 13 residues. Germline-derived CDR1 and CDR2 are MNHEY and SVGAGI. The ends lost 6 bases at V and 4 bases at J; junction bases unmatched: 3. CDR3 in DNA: TGTGCCAGCAGCCGAGCGGGAGGGTACGAGCAGTACTTC. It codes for CASSRAGGYEQYF.

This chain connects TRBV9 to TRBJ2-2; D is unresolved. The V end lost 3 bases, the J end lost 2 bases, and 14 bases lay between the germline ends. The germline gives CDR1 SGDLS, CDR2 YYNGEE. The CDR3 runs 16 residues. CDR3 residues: CASSAFLVSNTGELFF. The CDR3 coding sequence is TGTGCCAGCAGCGCTTTTTTAGTGAGTAACACCGGGGAGCTGTTTTTT.

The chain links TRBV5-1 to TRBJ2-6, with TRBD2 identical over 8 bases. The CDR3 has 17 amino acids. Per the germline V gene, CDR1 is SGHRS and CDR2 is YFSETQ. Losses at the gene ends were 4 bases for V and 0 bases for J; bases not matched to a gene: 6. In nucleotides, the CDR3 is TGCGCCAGCAGCCTCCCGGGGACTAGCTCTGGGGCCAACGTCCTGACTTTC. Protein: CASSLPGTSSGANVLTF.

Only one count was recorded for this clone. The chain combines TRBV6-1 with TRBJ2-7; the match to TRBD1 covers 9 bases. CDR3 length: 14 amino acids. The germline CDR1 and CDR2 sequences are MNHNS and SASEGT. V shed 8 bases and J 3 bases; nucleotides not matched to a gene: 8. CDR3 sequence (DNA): TGTGCCAGCGGAAGGACAGGGGATTTCTACGAGCAGTACTTC. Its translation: CASGRTGDFYEQYF.

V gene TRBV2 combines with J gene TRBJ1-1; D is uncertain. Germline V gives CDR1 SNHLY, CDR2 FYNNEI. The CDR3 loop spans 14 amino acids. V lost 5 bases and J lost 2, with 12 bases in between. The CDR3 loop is CASSQYGQNTEAFF. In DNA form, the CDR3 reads TGTGCCAGCAGTCAATATGGTCAAAACACTGAAGCTTTCTTT.

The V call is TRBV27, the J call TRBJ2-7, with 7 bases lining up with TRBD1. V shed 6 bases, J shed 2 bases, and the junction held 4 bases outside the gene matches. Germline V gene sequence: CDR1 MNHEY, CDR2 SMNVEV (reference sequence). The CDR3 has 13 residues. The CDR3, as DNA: TGTGCCAGCAGAGAGACAGGGACCTACGAGCAGTACTTC. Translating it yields CASRETGTYEQYF.

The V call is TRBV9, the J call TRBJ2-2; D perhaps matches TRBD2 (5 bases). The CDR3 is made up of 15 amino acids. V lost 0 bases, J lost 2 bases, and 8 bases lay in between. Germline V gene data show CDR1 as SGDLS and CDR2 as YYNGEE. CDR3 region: CASSVAAGNTGELFF. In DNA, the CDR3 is TGTGCCAGCAGCGTAGCGGCGGGTAACACCGGGGAGCTGTTTTTT.

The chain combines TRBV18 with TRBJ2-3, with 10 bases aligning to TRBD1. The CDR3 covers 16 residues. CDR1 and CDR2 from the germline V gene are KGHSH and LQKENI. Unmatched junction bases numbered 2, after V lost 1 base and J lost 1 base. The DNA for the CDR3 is TGTGCCAGCTCACCACGACAGGGGGCTGGCACAGATACGCAGTATTTT. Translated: CASSPRQGAGTDTQYF.

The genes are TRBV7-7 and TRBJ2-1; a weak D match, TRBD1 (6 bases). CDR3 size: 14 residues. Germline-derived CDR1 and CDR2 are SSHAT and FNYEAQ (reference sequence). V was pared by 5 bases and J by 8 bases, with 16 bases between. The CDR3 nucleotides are TGTGCCAGCAGCCCGAGACTCAGGGGAGATGAGCAGTTCTTC. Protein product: CASSPRLRGDEQFF.

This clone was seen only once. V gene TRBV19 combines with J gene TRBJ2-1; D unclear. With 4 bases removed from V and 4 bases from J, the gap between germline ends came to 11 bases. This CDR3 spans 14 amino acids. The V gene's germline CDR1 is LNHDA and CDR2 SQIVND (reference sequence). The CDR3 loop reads CASSKIDQYNEQFF. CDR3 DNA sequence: TGTGCCAGTAGTAAGATAGATCAATACAATGAGCAGTTCTTC.

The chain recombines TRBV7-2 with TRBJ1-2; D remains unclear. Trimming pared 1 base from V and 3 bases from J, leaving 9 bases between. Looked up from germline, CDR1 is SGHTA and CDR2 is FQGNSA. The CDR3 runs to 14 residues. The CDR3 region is CASSLGGTHYGYTF. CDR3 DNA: TGTGCCAGCAGCTTAGGGGGTACCCACTATGGCTACACCTTC.

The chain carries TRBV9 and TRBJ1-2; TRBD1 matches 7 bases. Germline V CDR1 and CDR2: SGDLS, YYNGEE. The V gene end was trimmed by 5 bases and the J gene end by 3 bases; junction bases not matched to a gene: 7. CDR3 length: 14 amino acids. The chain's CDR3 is CASSEQGWDYGYTF. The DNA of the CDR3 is TGTGCCAGCAGTGAACAGGGGTGGGACTATGGCTACACCTTC.

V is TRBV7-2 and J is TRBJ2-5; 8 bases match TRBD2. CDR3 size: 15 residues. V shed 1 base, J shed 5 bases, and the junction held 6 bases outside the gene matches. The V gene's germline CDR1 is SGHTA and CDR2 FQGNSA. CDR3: CASSLELAGLETQYF. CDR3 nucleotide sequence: TGTGCCAGCAGCTTAGAGTTAGCGGGGCTGGAGACCCAGTACTTC. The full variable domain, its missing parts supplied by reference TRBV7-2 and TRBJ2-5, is GAGVSQSPSNKVTEKGKDVELRCDPISGHTALYWYRQSLGQGLEFLIYFQGNSAPDKSGLPSDRFSAERTGGSVSTLTIQRTQQEDSAVYLCASSLELAGLETQYFGPGTRLLVL.

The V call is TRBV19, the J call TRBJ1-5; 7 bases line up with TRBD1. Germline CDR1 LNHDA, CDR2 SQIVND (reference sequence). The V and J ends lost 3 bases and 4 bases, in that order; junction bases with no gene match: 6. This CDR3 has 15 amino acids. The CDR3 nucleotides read TGTGCCAGTAGTATCCGACAGGGTTGGAATCAGCCCCAGCATTTT. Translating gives CASSIRQGWNQPQHF.

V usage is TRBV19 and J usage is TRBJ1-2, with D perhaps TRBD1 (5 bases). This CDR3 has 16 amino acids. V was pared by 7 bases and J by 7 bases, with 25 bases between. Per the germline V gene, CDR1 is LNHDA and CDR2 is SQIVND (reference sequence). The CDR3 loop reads CASIPPPGTSAIGYTF. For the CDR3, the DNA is TGTGCCAGTATCCCCCCGCCGGGGACTTCCGCGATTGGCTACACCTTC. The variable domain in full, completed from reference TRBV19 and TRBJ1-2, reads DGGITQSPKYLFRKEGQNVTLSCEQNLNHDAMYWYRQDPGQGLRLIYYSQIVNDFQKGDIAEGYSVSREKKESFPLTVTSAQKNPTAFYLCASIPPPGTSAIGYTFGSGTRLTVV.

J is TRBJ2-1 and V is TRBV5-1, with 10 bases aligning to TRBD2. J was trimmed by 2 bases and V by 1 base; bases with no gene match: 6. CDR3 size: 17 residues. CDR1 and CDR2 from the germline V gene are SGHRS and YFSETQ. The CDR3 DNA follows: TGCGCCAGCAGCTTGTCTAGCGGGAGTATTACCTACAATGAGCAGTTCTTC. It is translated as CASSLSSGSITYNEQFF.

The CDR3 bases are TGTGCCAGCAGCTTCGGGGGCGGCTACACCTTC. Residues: CASSFGGGYTF. This sequence joins TRBV7-2 and TRBJ1-2; TRBD1 is a possible D gene (6 bases). The length of the CDR3 is 11 residues. Germline CDR1 SGHTA, CDR2 FQGNSA. Trimming cost V 3 bases and J 8 bases, with 7 bases left between them.

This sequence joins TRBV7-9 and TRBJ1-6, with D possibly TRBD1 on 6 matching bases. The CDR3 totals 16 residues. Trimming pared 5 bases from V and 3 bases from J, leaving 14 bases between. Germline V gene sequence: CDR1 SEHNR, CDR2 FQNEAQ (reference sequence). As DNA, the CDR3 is TGTGCCAGCAGCCCATCTAAGGGGGGCTATAATTCACCCCTCCACTTT. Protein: CASSPSKGGYNSPLHF. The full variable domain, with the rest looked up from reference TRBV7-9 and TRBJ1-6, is DTGVSQNPRHKITKRGQNVTFRCDPISEHNRLYWYRQTLGQGPEFLTYFQNEAQLEKSRLLSDRFSAERPKGSFSTLEIQRTEQGDSAMYLCASSPSKGGYNSPLHFGNGTRLTVT.

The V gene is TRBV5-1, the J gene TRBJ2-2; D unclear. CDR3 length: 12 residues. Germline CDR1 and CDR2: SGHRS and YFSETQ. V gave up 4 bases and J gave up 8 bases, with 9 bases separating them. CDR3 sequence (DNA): TGCGCCAGCAGCCGAAACGAAGGGGAGCTGTTTTTT. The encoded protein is CASSRNEGELFF.

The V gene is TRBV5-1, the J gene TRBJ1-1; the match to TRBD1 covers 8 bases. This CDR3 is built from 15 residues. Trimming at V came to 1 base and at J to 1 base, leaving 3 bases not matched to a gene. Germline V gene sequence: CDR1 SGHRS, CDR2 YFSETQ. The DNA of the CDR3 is TGCGCCAGCAGCTTGCTCGGACAGGGGAACACTGAAGCTTTCTTT. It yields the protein CASSLLGQGNTEAFF. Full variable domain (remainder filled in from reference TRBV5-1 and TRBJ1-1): KAGVTQTPRYLIKTRGQQVTLSCSPISGHRSVSWYQQTPGQGLQFLFEYFSETQRNKGNFPGRFSGRQFSNSRSEMNVSTLELGDSALYLCASSLLGQGNTEAFFGQGTRLTVV.

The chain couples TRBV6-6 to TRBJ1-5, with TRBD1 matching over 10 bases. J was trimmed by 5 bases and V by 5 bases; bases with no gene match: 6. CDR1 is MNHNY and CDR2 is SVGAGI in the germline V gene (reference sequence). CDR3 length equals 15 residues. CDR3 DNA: TGTGCCAGCAGTCACCGGGGACAGGGGTATCAGCCCCAGCATTTT. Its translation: CASSHRGQGYQPQHF.

The CDR3 sequence is CSVKTGAYTIYF. CDR3 nucleotide sequence: TGCAGCGTTAAAACAGGGGCTTACACCATATATTTT. The rearrangement joins TRBV29-1 to TRBJ1-3, with TRBD1 identical over 7 bases. V lost 5 bases to trimming and J lost 8 bases; unmatched junction nucleotides: 6. The CDR3 consists of 12 residues. Per the germline V gene, CDR1 is SQVTM and CDR2 is ANQGSEA.

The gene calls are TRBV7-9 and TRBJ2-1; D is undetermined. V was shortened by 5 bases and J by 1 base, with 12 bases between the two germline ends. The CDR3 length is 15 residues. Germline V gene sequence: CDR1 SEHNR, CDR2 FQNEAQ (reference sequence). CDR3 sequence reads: CASSQPGVSYNEQFF. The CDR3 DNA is TGTGCCAGCAGCCAGCCAGGTGTATCCTACAATGAGCAGTTCTTC. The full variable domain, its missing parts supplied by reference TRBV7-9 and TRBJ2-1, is DTGVSQNPRHKITKRGQNVTFRCDPISEHNRLYWYRQTLGQGPEFLTYFQNEAQLEKSRLLSDRFSAERPKGSFSTLEIQRTEQGDSAMYLCASSQPGVSYNEQFFGPGTRLTVL.

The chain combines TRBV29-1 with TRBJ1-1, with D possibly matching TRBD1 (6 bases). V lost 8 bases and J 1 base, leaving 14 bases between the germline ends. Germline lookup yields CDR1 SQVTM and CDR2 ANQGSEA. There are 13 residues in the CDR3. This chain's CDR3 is CSQDRMRNTEAFF. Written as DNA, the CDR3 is TGCAGCCAAGACAGGATGCGGAACACTGAAGCTTTCTTT.